The clone carrying this T cell receptor beta chain was counted once. What it binds is unknown. This record comes from a study of CD8+ T cells in alopecia areata. Study-wide points: Affected lesional scalp, above all in alopecia totalis/universalis, was more clonal than normal scalp. Resident alphabeta T-cell populations of normal skin are likewise subject to sequencing in scalp samples.

Alopecia areata patients provided lesional scalp punch biopsies and peripheral blood. The sorting of PBMCs gave CD4+ and CD8+ T cells. CDR3 length equals 14 residues. Germline V gives CDR1 SGHRS, CDR2 YFSETQ. Trimming pared 4 bases from V and 6 bases from J, leaving 14 bases between. The sequencing template was cDNA reverse transcribed from extracted RNA. TCRdb's table, derived via immunoSEQ multiplex PCR, lists solely in-frame clones and lacks some. This sample carries about 110,000 clones, 45% to 60% of them seen once, and the ten largest clones take around 23%. The sample comprised NKG2D-low CD8+ T cells sorted from blood. The TCR was taken from a human donor with alopecia areata. The chain employs TRBV5-1 and TRBJ2-1; D is uncertain. The CDR3 coding sequence is TGCGCCAGCAGCCCGGTAGTTAAAGGCAATGAGCAGTTCTTC. Translation gives CASSPVVKGNEQFF.